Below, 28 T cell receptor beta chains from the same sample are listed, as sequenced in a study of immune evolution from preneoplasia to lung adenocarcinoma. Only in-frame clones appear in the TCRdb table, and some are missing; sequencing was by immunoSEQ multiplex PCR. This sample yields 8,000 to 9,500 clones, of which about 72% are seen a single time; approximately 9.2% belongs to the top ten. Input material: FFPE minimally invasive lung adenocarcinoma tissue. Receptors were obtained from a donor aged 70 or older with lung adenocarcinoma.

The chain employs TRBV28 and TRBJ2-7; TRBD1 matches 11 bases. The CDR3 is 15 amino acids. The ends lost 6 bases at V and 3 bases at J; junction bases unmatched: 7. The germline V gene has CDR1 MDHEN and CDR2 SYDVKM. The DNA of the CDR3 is TGTGCCAGCAGAGACCGGGACAGGGGGTTCTACGAGCAGTACTTC. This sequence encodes CASRDRDRGFYEQYF.

CDR3 DNA: TGTGCCAGTAAATGGGCGGGAGGATACGAGCAGTACTTC. This encodes CASKWAGGYEQYF. This chain links TRBV28 with TRBJ2-7; TRBD2 aligns across 8 bases. The V gene end was trimmed by 9 bases and the J gene end by 4 bases; junction bases not matched to a gene: 8. Germline CDR1 MDHEN, CDR2 SYDVKM. The CDR3 has 13 amino acids.

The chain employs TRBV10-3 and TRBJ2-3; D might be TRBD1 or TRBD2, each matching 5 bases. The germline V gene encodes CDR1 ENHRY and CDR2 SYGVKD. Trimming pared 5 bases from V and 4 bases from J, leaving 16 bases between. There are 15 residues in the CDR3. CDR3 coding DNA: TGTGCCATCAGTCATCATCGGGGCCGCTCAGATACGCAGTATTTT. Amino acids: CAISHHRGRSDTQYF.

CDR3 DNA: TGTGCCAGCAGCCAAGATCTTGCCGACGGCAATGAGCAGTTCTTC. Residues: CASSQDLADGNEQFF. V and J are TRBV4-2 and TRBJ2-1; D is undetermined. The CDR3 spans 15 residues. Per the germline V gene, CDR1 is LGHNA and CDR2 is YNFKEQ. The germline V and J ends were trimmed by 0 bases and 6 bases, with 12 bases remaining between them.

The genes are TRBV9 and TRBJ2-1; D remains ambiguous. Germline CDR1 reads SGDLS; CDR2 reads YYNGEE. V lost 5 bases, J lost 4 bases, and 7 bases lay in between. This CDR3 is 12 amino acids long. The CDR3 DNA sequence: TGTGCCAGCAGTGGGCGTTACAATGAGCAGTTCTTC. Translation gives CASSGRYNEQFF. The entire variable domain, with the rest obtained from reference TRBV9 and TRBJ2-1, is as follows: DSGVTQTPKHLITATGQRVTLRCSPRSGDLSVYWYQQSLDQGLQFLIQYYNGEERAKGNILERFSAQQFPDLHSELNLSSLELGDSALYFCASSGRYNEQFFGPGTRLTVL.

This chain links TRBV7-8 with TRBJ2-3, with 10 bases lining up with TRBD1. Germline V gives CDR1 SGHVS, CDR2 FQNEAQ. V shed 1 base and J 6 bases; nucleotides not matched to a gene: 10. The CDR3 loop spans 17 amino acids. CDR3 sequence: CASSLEETGGASDTQYF. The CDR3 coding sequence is TGTGCCAGCAGCTTAGAGGAGACAGGGGGCGCGTCCGATACGCAGTATTTT.

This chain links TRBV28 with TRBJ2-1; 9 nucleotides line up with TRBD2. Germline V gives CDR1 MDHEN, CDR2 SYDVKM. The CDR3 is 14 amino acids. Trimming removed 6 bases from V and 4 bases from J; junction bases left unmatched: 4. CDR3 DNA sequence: TGTGCCAGCAGCACTAGCGGGCTTTACAATGAGCAGTTCTTC. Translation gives CASSTSGLYNEQFF.

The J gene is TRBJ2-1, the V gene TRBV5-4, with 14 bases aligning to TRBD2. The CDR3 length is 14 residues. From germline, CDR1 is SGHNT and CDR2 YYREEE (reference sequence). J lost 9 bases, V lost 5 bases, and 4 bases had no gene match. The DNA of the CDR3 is TGTGCCAGCAGTTCGGGACTAGCGGGAGTTGAGCAGTTCTTC. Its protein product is CASSSGLAGVEQFF. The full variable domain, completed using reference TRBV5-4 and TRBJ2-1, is ETGVTQSPTHLIKTRGQQVTLRCSSQSGHNTVSWYQQALGQGPQFIFQYYREEENGRGNFPPRFSGLQFPNYSSELNVNALELDDSALYLCASSSGLAGVEQFFGPGTRLTVL.

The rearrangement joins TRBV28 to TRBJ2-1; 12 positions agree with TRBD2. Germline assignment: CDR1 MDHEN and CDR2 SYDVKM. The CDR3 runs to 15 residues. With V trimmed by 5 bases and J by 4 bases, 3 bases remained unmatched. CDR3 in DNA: TGTGCCAGCAGTACGGGACTAGCGGGTTACAATGAGCAGTTCTTC. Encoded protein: CASSTGLAGYNEQFF.

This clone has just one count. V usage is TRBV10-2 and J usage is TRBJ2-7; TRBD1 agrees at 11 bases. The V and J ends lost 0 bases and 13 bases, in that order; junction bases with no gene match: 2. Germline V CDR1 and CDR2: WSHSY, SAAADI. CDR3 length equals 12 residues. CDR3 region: CASSESRTGGYF. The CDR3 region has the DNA TGCGCCAGCAGTGAGTCGAGGACAGGGGGCTACTTC.

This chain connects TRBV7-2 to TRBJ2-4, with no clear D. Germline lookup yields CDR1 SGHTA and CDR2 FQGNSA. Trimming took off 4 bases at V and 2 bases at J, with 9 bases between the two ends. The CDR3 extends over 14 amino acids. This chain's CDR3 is CASSSGLTKNIQYF. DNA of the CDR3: TGTGCCAGCAGCTCCGGGTTAACCAAAAACATTCAGTACTTC.

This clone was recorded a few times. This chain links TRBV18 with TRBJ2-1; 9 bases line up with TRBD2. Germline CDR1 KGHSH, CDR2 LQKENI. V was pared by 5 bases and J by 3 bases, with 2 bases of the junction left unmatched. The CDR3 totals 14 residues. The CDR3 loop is CASSASGIYNEQFF. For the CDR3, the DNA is TGTGCCAGCTCAGCTAGCGGGATCTACAATGAGCAGTTCTTC.

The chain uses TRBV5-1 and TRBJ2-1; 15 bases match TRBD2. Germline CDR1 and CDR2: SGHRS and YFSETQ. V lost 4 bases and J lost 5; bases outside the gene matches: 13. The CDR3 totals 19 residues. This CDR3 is CASSPGLAGGPGGDNEQFF. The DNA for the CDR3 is TGCGCCAGCAGCCCCGGACTAGCGGGAGGGCCTGGCGGCGACAATGAGCAGTTCTTC.

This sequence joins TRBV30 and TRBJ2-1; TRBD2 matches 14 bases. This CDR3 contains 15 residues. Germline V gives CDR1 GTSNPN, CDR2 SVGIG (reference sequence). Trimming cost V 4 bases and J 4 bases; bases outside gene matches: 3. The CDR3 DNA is TGTGCCTGGACGGGACTAGCGGGAGCTTACAATGAGCAGTTCTTC. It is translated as CAWTGLAGAYNEQFF.

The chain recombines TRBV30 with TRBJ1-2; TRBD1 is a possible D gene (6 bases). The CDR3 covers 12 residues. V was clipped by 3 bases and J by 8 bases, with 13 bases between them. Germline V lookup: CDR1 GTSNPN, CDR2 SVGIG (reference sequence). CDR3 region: CAWSPGARGYTF. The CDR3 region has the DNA TGTGCCTGGAGCCCGGGGGCGCGAGGCTACACCTTC.

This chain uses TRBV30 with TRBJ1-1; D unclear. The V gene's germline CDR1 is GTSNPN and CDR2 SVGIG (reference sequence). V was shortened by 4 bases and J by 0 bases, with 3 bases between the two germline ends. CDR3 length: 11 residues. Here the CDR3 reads CAWTLNTEAFF. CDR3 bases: TGTGCCTGGACTTTGAACACTGAAGCTTTCTTT.

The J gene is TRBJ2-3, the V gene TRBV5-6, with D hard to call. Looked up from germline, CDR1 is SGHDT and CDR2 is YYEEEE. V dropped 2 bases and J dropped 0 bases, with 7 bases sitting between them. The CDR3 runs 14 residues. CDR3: CASSFVQSTDTQYF. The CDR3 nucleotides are TGTGCCAGCAGCTTTGTACAGAGCACAGATACGCAGTATTTT.

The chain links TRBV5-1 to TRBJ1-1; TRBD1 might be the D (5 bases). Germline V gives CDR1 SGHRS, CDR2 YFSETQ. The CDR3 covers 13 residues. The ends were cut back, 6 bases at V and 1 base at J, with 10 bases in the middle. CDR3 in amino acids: CASKGPQNTEAFF. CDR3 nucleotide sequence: TGCGCCAGCAAGGGACCTCAGAACACTGAAGCTTTCTTT.

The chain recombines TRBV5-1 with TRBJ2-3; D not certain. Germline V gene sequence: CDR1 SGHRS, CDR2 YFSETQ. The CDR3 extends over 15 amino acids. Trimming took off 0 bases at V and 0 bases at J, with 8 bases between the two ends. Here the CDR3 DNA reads TGCGCCAGCAGCTTGGGGCCATCCAGCACAGATACGCAGTATTTT. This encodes CASSLGPSSTDTQYF.

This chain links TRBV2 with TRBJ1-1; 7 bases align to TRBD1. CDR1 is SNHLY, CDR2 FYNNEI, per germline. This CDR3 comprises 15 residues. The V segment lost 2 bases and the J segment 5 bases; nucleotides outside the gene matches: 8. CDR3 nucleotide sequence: TGTGCCAGCAGTGAAACCCCGACAGGGAAGACTGAAGCTTTCTTT. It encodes CASSETPTGKTEAFF.

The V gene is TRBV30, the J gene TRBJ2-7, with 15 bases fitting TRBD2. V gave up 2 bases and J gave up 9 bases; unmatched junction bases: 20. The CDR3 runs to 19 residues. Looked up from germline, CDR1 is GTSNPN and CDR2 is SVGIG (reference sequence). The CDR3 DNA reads TGTGCCTGGAGTTCTGGACTAGCGGGAGGGCCTTTATCAACGCCGGTGCAGTACTTC. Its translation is CAWSSGLAGGPLSTPVQYF.

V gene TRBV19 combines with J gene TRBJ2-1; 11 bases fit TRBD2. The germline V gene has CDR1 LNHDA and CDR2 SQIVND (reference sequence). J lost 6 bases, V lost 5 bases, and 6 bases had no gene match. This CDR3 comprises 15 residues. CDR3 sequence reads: CASSLTSGVGNEQFF. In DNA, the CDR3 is TGTGCCAGTAGTTTGACTAGCGGGGTTGGCAATGAGCAGTTCTTC.

CDR3 region: CASSPPDRRYEQYF. CDR3 DNA: TGTGCCAGCAGTCCTCCGGACAGGCGGTACGAGCAGTACTTC. The V gene is TRBV28, the J gene TRBJ2-7; 7 bases are shared with TRBD1. V was pared by 5 bases and J by 4 bases, with 8 bases of the junction left unmatched. The CDR3 covers 14 residues. The germline V gene encodes CDR1 MDHEN and CDR2 SYDVKM.

The CDR3 here is CASSPDGTATDTQYF. Written as DNA, the CDR3 is TGCGCCAGCAGCCCTGACGGGACAGCCACAGATACGCAGTATTTT. The chain links TRBV10-1 to TRBJ2-3; 7 bases are a match to TRBD1. The length of the CDR3 is 15 residues. Germline V lookup: CDR1 WNHNN, CDR2 SYGVQD (reference sequence). The junction had 8 bases not matched to a gene; V was cut back by 6 bases and J by 2 bases.

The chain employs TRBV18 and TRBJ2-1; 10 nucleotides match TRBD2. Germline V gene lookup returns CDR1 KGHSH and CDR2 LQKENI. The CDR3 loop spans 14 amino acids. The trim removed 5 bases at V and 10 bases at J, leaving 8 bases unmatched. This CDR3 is CASSGLADFDEQFF. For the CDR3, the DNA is TGTGCCAGCTCAGGACTAGCGGACTTCGACGAGCAGTTCTTC.

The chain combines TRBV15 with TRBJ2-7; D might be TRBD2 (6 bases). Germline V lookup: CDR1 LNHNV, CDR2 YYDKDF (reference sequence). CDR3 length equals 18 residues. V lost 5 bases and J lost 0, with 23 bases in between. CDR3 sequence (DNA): TGTGCCACCAGCGCCATGGATGATGGGAGGTCGATCTCCTACGAGCAGTACTTC. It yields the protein CATSAMDDGRSISYEQYF.

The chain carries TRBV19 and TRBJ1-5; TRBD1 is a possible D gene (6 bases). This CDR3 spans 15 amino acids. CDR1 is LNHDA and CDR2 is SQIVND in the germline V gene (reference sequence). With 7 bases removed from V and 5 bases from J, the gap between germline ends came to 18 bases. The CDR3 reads CASTDGGALDQPQHF. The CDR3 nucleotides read TGTGCCAGTACCGATGGGGGGGCCTTGGATCAGCCCCAGCATTTT.

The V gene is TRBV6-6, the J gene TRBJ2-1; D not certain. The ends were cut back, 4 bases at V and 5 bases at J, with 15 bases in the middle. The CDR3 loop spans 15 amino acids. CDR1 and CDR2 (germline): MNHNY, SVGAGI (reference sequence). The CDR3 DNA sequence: TGTGCCAGCAGTTTCGACGGGCAGCTAAACAATGAGCAGTTCTTC. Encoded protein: CASSFDGQLNNEQFF.